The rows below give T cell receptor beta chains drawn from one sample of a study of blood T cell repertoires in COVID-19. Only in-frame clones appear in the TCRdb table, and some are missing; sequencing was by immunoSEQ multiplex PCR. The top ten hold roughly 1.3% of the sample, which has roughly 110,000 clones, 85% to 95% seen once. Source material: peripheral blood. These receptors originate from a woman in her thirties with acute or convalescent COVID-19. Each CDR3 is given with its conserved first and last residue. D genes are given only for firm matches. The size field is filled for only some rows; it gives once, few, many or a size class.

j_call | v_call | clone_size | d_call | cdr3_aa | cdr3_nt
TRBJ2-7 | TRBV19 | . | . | CASSYRAVSEQYF | TGTGCCAGTAGTTACAGGGCAGTGAGCGAGCAGTACTTC
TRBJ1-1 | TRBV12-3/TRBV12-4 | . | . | CASSSNTEAFF | TGTGCCAGCAGCTCGAACACTGAAGCTTTCTTT
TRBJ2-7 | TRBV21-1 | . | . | CASSKGVKGAREQYF | TGTGCCAGCAGCAAAGGGGTCAAGGGGGCGCGGGAGCAGTACTTC
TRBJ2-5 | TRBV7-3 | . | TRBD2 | CASSSLAAGGGETQYF | TGTGCCAGCAGCTCCCTCGCGGCGGGAGGAGGGGAGACCCAGTACTTC
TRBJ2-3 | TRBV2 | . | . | CASNGAIGTDTQYF | TGTGCCAGCAATGGAGCTATCGGTACAGATACGCAGTATTTT
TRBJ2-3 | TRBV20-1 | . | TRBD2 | CSASPSGRAHATDTQYF | TGCAGTGCTAGTCCTAGCGGGAGGGCCCACGCCACAGATACGCAGTATTTT
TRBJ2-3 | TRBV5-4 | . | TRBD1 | CASSQTGVDTQYF | TGTGCCAGCAGCCAGACAGGGGTAGATACGCAGTATTTT
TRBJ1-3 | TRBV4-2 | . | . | CASSQDWGGNTIYF | TGTGCCAGCAGCCAAGATTGGGGCGGAAACACCATATATTTT
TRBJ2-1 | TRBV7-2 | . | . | CASSLDYRSYNEQFF | TGTGCCAGCAGCTTAGATTACAGATCCTACAATGAGCAGTTCTTC
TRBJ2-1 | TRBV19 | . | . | CASSSLSSYNEQFF | TGTGCCAGTAGTTCCCTTAGCTCCTACAATGAGCAGTTCTTC
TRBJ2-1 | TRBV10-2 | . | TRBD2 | CASSEHSSGVRNEQFF | TGCGCCAGCAGTGAGCACTCTAGCGGGGTACGCAATGAGCAGTTCTTC
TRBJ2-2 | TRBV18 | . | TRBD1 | CASSHDRGQAGELFF | TGTGCCAGCTCCCACGACAGGGGGCAAGCCGGGGAGCTGTTTTTT
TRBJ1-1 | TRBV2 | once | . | CASRRFAEAFF | TGTGCCAGCAGGAGGTTCGCTGAAGCTTTCTTT
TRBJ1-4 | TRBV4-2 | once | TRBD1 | CASSQGPGQVMNEKLFF | TGTGCCAGCAGCCAAGGACCGGGACAGGTGATGAATGAAAAACTGTTTTTT
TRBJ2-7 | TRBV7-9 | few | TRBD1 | CASSLGTGDNEQYF | TGTGCCAGCAGCCTAGGGACAGGGGATAACGAGCAGTACTTC